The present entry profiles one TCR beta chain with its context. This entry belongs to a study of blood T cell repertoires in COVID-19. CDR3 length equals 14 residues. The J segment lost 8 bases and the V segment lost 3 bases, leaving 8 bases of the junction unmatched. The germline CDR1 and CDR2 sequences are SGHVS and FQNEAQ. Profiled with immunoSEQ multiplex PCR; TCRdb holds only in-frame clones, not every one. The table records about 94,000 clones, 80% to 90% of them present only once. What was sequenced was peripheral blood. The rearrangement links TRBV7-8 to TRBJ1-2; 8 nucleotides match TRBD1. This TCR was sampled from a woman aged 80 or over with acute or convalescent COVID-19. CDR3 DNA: TGTGCCAGCAGCTTGGACAGGGTTGCGAGGGGCTACACCTTC. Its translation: CASSLDRVARGYTF.